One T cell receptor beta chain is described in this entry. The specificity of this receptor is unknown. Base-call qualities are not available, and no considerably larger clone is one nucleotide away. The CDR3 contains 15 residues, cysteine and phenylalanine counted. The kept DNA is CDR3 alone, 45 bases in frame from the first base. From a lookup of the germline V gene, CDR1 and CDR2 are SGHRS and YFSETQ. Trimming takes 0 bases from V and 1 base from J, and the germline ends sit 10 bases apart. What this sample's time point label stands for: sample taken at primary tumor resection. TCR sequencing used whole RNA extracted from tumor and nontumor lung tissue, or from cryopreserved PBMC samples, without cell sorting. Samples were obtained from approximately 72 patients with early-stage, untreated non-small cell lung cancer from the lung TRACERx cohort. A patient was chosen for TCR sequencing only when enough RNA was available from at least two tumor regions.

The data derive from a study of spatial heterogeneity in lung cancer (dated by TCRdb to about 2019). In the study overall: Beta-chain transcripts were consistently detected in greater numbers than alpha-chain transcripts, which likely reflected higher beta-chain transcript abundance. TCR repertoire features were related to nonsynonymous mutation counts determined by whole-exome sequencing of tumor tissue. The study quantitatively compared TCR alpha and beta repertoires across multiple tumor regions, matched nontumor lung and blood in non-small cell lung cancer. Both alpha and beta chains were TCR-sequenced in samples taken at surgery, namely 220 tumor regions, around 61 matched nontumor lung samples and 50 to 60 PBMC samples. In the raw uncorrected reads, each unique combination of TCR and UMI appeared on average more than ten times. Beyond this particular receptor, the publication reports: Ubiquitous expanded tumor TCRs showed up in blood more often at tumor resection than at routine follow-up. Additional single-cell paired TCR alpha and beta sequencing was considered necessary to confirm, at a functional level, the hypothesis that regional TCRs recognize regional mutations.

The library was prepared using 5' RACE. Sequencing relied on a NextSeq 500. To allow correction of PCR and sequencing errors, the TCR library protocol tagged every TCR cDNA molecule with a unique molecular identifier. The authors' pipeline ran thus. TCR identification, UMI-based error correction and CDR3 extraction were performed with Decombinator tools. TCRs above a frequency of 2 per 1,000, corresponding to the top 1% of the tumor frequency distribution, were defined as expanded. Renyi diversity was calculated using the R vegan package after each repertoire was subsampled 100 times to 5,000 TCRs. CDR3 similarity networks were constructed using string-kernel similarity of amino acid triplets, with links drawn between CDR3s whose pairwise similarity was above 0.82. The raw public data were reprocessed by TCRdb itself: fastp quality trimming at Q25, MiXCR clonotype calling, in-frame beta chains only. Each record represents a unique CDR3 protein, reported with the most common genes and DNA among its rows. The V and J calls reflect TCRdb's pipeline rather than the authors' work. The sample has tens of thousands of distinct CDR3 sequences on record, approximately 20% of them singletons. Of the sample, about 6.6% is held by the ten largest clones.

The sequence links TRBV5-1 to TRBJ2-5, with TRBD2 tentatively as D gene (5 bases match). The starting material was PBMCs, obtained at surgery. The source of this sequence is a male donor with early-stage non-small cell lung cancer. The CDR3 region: CASSLGGQSQETQYF. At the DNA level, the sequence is TGCGCCAGCAGCTTGGGAGGGCAGAGCCAAGAGACCCAGTACTTC.